This entry lists 17 T cell receptor beta chains sequenced from one sample in a study of regulatory T cells. Broader study findings: In CD3G-deficient patients, conventional CD4+ T cells were enriched for hydrophobic CDR3 residues at positions 6 and 7.

Amplification used 52 TRBV primers and 13 TRBJ primers. Using immunoSEQ multiplex PCR, the repertoire was profiled, and TCRdb retains in-frame clones only, with some absent. There are about 32,000 clones in the sample; 89% occur only once, and about 2.4% lies in the top ten. Their cognate antigens are unknown. Sequenced input: conventional CD4+ T cells sorted from blood. The receptors here all came from a person aged 18-35 years with CD3G deficiency.

The chain is built from TRBV28 and TRBJ1-4; D might be TRBD1 (5 bases). CDR1 is MDHEN and CDR2 is SYDVKM in the germline V gene. V gave up 2 bases and J gave up 2 bases, with 6 bases separating them. The CDR3 sequence is 14 residues long. Written as DNA, the CDR3 is TGTGCCAGCAGTTTAGGGGGTACTAATGAAAAACTGTTTTTT. It encodes CASSLGGTNEKLFF.

This rearrangement joins TRBV5-1 to TRBJ2-2; 7 nucleotides agree with TRBD1. CDR1 and CDR2 from the germline V gene are SGHRS and YFSETQ. CDR3 length equals 13 residues. V dropped 4 bases and J dropped 6; count of bases not matched to a gene: 3. The CDR3 is CASSLQGAGELFF. Written as DNA, the CDR3 is TGCGCCAGCAGCCTCCAGGGGGCCGGGGAGCTGTTTTTT. The full variable domain, completed using reference TRBV5-1 and TRBJ2-2, is KAGVTQTPRYLIKTRGQQVTLSCSPISGHRSVSWYQQTPGQGLQFLFEYFSETQRNKGNFPGRFSGRQFSNSRSEMNVSTLELGDSALYLCASSLQGAGELFFGEGSRLTVL.

The chain couples TRBV6-6 to TRBJ1-1; 8 bases align to TRBD1. From germline, CDR1 is MNHNY and CDR2 SVGAGI (reference sequence). J gave up 9 bases and V 0 bases, and 0 bases lay outside the gene matches. This CDR3 spans 12 amino acids. CDR3 bases: TGTGCCAGCAGTTACTCCAGGGGGCAAGCTTTCTTT. Translated, it gives CASSYSRGQAFF.

V and J are TRBV19 and TRBJ2-2; D remains unclear. V was pared by 5 bases and J by 1 base, with 8 bases between. The CDR3 totals 14 residues. Germline-derived CDR1 and CDR2 are LNHDA and SQIVND (reference sequence). The CDR3 reads CASSFQENTGELFF. CDR3 nucleotides: TGTGCCAGTAGTTTTCAGGAGAACACCGGGGAGCTGTTTTTT.

This clone is medium-sized by share. The V and J genes are TRBV6-1 and TRBJ2-2, with TRBD2 identical over 8 bases. CDR1 is MNHNS, CDR2 SASEGT, per germline. V lost 8 bases to trimming and J lost 7 bases; unmatched junction nucleotides: 9. This CDR3 region has 14 residues. The CDR3 nucleotides are TGTGCCAGCGAATTACGGGGGGGCAACGGGGAGCTGTTTTTT. Encoded protein: CASELRGGNGELFF.

The genes are TRBV28 and TRBJ2-7, with no clear D. Germline CDR1 and CDR2: MDHEN and SYDVKM. This CDR3 contains 14 residues. V lost 5 bases and J 0 bases, leaving 11 bases between the germline ends. The CDR3 region has the DNA TGTGCCAGCAGTACAAAAGGTAGCTCCTACGAGCAGTACTTC. Protein: CASSTKGSSYEQYF.

Worth noting for this clone: At one boundary the junction diverges from the germline segment, which might be a read error. The chain combines TRBV7-9 with TRBJ2-3, with 9 bases matching TRBD1. Germline V gene sequence: CDR1 SEHNR, CDR2 FQNEAQ (reference sequence). CDR3 length: 17 amino acids. The CDR3 nucleotides read TGTGCCGGCAGCCGCCTCCCCGGGACAGGGAACACAGATACGCAGTATTTT. Translation: CAGSRLPGTGNTDTQYF.

This clone has only a few counts. The chain has TRBV4-2 and TRBJ1-2, with unresolved D. V lost 4 bases and J 4 bases, leaving 19 bases between the germline ends. Germline assignment: CDR1 LGHNA and CDR2 YNFKEQ. CDR3 size: 16 residues. CDR3 protein: CASSRLSKGKTYGYTF. In nucleotides, the CDR3 is TGTGCCAGCAGCCGATTGAGCAAAGGAAAGACCTATGGCTACACCTTC.

The V gene is TRBV30, the J gene TRBJ1-4; the D is unclear. The CDR3 contains 16 residues. The V end lost 4 bases, the J end lost 0 bases, and 15 bases lay between the germline ends. The germline V gene encodes CDR1 GTSNPN and CDR2 SVGIG (reference sequence). The CDR3 region has the DNA TGTGCCTGGAAGGGTGGTACATCTGCAACTAATGAAAAACTGTTTTTT. This translates into CAWKGGTSATNEKLFF.

V is TRBV5-1 and J is TRBJ1-1; D gene unclear. Trimming removed 4 bases at V and 0 bases at J, with 10 bases between. There are 14 residues in the CDR3. Per the germline V gene, CDR1 is SGHRS and CDR2 is YFSETQ. CDR3 in amino acids: CASSPGRMNTEAFF. The CDR3 DNA reads as TGCGCCAGCAGCCCAGGACGGATGAACACTGAAGCTTTCTTT.

V and J are TRBV28 and TRBJ1-2; no clear D. Germline assignment: CDR1 MDHEN and CDR2 SYDVKM. The V end lost 1 base, the J end lost 7 bases, and 13 bases lay between the germline ends. The CDR3 runs 14 residues. The CDR3 region is CASSLSWRASGYTF. The CDR3 DNA reads as TGTGCCAGCAGTTTATCATGGAGGGCTTCTGGCTACACCTTC.

The chain recombines TRBV5-1 with TRBJ2-7, with D possibly matching TRBD2 (5 bases). Germline V CDR1 and CDR2: SGHRS, YFSETQ. V was clipped by 2 bases and J by 3 bases, with 9 bases between them. CDR3 size: 13 residues. CDR3 protein: CASSFAGSYEQYF. The CDR3 bases are TGCGCCAGCAGCTTTGCTGGGAGCTACGAGCAGTACTTC.

V and J are TRBV18 and TRBJ1-4; D ambiguous. V was trimmed by 2 bases and J by 8 bases, leaving 15 bases between them. The V gene's germline CDR1 is KGHSH and CDR2 LQKENI. The CDR3 loop spans 15 amino acids. The CDR3 DNA reads as TGTGCCAGCTCACCAAGGGCTCCGCCTGGGGAAAAACTGTTTTTT. Amino acid sequence: CASSPRAPPGEKLFF.

The V and J genes are TRBV28 and TRBJ2-7; D is perhaps TRBD2 (6 bases). The germline V gene encodes CDR1 MDHEN and CDR2 SYDVKM. Trimming left V 6 bases short and J 0 bases short, with 12 bases between. The CDR3 loop spans 14 amino acids. CDR3 protein: CASSTLEGSYEQYF. The CDR3 DNA reads TGTGCCAGCAGCACCCTGGAGGGCTCCTACGAGCAGTACTTC.

This clone is a singleton in its sample. The chain combines TRBV5-1 with TRBJ1-1; 8 positions agree with TRBD1. Germline V gene lookup returns CDR1 SGHRS and CDR2 YFSETQ. The V and J ends lost 2 bases and 1 base, in that order; junction bases with no gene match: 10. The CDR3 length is 17 residues. CDR3 region: CASSFGQGGGKNTEAFF. CDR3 coding DNA: TGCGCCAGCAGCTTTGGACAGGGAGGGGGTAAGAACACTGAAGCTTTCTTT.

The chain combines TRBV6-1 with TRBJ2-7, with 8 bases fitting TRBD2. The CDR3 is made up of 13 amino acids. Looked up from germline, CDR1 is MNHNS and CDR2 is SASEGT. Trimming at V came to 5 bases and at J to 6 bases, leaving 6 bases not matched to a gene. DNA of the CDR3: TGTGCCAGCAGTCAGAGCGGGAGAGGCGAGCAGTACTTC. The encoded protein is CASSQSGRGEQYF.

V and J are TRBV9 and TRBJ2-6; 8 positions match TRBD1. V was pared by 5 bases and J by 3 bases, with 7 bases of the junction left unmatched. The CDR3 is made up of 16 amino acids. The germline CDR1 and CDR2 sequences are SGDLS and YYNGEE. CDR3 loop: CASRELDRDGANVLTF. The CDR3 DNA is TGTGCCAGCAGGGAACTGGACAGGGATGGGGCCAACGTCCTGACTTTC.